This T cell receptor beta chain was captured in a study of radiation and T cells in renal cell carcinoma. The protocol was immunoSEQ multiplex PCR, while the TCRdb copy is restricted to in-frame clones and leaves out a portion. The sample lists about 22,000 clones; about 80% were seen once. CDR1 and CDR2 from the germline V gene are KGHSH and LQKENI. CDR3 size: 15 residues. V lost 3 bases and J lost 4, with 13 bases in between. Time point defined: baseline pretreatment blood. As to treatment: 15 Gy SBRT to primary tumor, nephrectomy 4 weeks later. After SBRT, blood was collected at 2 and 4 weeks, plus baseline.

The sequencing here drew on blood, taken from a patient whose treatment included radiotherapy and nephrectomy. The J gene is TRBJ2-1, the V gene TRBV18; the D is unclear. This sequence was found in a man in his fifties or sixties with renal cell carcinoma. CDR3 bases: TGTGCCAGCTCACCGGGATCACAGACGTACAATGAGCAGTTCTTC. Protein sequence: CASSPGSQTYNEQFF.